The 16 T cell receptor beta chains in this list originate from one sample, sequenced in a study of somatic mutations in cytotoxic T cells in rheumatoid arthritis. Method: immunoSEQ multiplex PCR; TCRdb's copy keeps in-frame clones and lacks some. The data contain roughly 17,000 clones, roughly 80% of them singletons. Material: CD8+ T cells sorted from blood. The receptors were sampled from an adult with rheumatoid arthritis.

V and J are TRBV5-6 and TRBJ2-6; no reliable D call. The V and J ends lost 1 base and 0 bases respectively, with 8 bases between them. Germline-derived CDR1 and CDR2 are SGHDT and YYEEEE. This CDR3 region has 16 residues. The CDR3: CASSLQPRSGANVLTF. DNA for the CDR3: TGTGCCAGCAGCTTGCAGCCACGCTCTGGGGCCAACGTCCTGACTTTC.

The CDR3 nucleotides are TGTGCCAGCAGCTTAAGGGACACCTACACCGGGGAGCTGTTTTTT. Translation gives CASSLRDTYTGELFF. V is TRBV7-2 and J is TRBJ2-2, with a tentative D call TRBD1 (6 bases). In germline, CDR1 is SGHTA, CDR2 FQGNSA. The CDR3 sequence is 15 residues long. The V end was cut by 2 bases, the J end by 3 bases, with 10 bases between. Variable domain in full (rest from reference TRBV7-2 and TRBJ2-2): GAGVSQSPSNKVTEKGKDVELRCDPISGHTALYWYRQSLGQGLEFLIYFQGNSAPDKSGLPSDRFSAERTGGSVSTLTIQRTQQEDSAVYLCASSLRDTYTGELFFGEGSRLTVL.

The rearrangement links TRBV27 to TRBJ2-1; tentative D call: TRBD2 (6 bases). The germline gives CDR1 MNHEY, CDR2 SMNVEV (reference sequence). The V and J ends lost 2 bases and 6 bases respectively, with 14 bases between them. CDR3 length equals 15 residues. The CDR3 reads CASSLPGTYSNEQFF. The CDR3 nucleotides read TGTGCCAGCAGTTTACCCGGGACTTACTCCAATGAGCAGTTCTTC.

V gene TRBV18 combines with J gene TRBJ2-2, with D possibly being TRBD1 or TRBD2 (5 bases each). CDR3 length equals 18 residues. The V end lost 3 bases, the J end lost 0 bases, and 17 bases lay between the germline ends. Germline V CDR1 and CDR2: KGHSH, LQKENI. CDR3 region: CASSPTPGQASNTGELFF. In nucleotides, the CDR3 is TGTGCCAGCTCACCGACTCCGGGGCAAGCCTCGAACACCGGGGAGCTGTTTTTT. Combining the CDR3 with reference TRBV18 and TRBJ2-2 gives the whole variable domain NAGVMQNPRHLVRRRGQEARLRCSPMKGHSHVYWYRQLPEEGLKFMVYLQKENIIDESGMPKERFSAEFPKEGPSILRIQQVVRGDSAAYFCASSPTPGQASNTGELFFGEGSRLTVL.

This chain joins TRBV6-5 and TRBJ2-3; maybe TRBD1 (6 bases). CDR3 length: 13 residues. Germline CDR1 reads MNHEY; CDR2 reads SVGAGI. V was trimmed by 2 bases and J by 4 bases, leaving 7 bases between them. The CDR3 nucleotides read TGTGCCAGCAGTTACGGGGGCCCAGATACGCAGTATTTT. It yields the protein CASSYGGPDTQYF.

This rearrangement joins TRBV19 to TRBJ2-3, with 7 positions matching TRBD1. Trimming took 5 bases from V and 2 from J; bases not matched to a gene: 4. The V gene's germline CDR1 is LNHDA and CDR2 SQIVND (reference sequence). This CDR3 is built from 14 residues. The CDR3: CASSQGQYTDTQYF. The CDR3 DNA is TGTGCCAGTAGTCAGGGACAGTACACAGATACGCAGTATTTT.

This clone was seen a single time. The J gene is TRBJ2-7, the V gene TRBV10-2; D is uncertain. Germline lookup yields CDR1 WSHSY and CDR2 SAAADI. Trimming cost V 8 bases and J 2 bases, with 4 bases left between them. This CDR3 has 10 residues. Here the CDR3 reads CASGPYEQYF. CDR3 DNA sequence: TGCGCCAGCGGTCCCTACGAGCAGTACTTC.

This chain joins TRBV9 and TRBJ1-5; D may be TRBD1 (6 bases). The CDR3 loop spans 13 amino acids. V was trimmed by 4 bases and J by 7 bases, leaving 12 bases between them. The germline gives CDR1 SGDLS, CDR2 YYNGEE. This chain's CDR3 is CASSTKGEQPQHF. In nucleotides, the CDR3 is TGTGCCAGCAGCACGAAGGGGGAGCAGCCCCAGCATTTT.

This clone came up a few times. CDR3 DNA sequence: TGTGCCAGCAGCCAACTCGGGTTATATCAGCCCCAGCATTTT. Translating gives CASSQLGLYQPQHF. This chain links TRBV5-5 with TRBJ1-5; no firm D call. CDR3 size: 14 residues. Trimming took off 4 bases at V and 5 bases at J, with 13 bases between the two ends. CDR1 and CDR2 (germline): SGHKS, YYEKEE (reference sequence).

This clone was recorded once. The J gene is TRBJ1-2, the V gene TRBV4-1, with 7 positions matching TRBD1. The CDR3 extends over 16 amino acids. Trimming took 0 bases from V and 5 from J; bases not matched to a gene: 9. CDR1 and CDR2 (germline): MGHRA, YSYEKL. CDR3 in DNA: TGCGCCAGCAGCCAAGAGACTACAGAGGGGGCTTATGGCTACACCTTC. Its protein product is CASSQETTEGAYGYTF.

The J gene is TRBJ1-1, the V gene TRBV28, with D unclear. CDR1 MDHEN and CDR2 SYDVKM come from the germline V gene. V lost 7 bases and J lost 1, with 16 bases in between. CDR3 length equals 15 residues. The CDR3 DNA sequence: TGTGCCAGCACCCGGACGGTAGCCGGGAACACTGAAGCTTTCTTT. Translated, it gives CASTRTVAGNTEAFF.

The DNA of the CDR3 is TGTGCCAGCATCGAGGGGAACACTGAAGCTTTCTTT. As protein: CASIEGNTEAFF. The rearrangement links TRBV7-9 to TRBJ1-1; D unresolved. The CDR3 has 12 residues. Germline CDR1 SEHNR, CDR2 FQNEAQ (reference sequence). Trimming left V 7 bases short and J 1 base short, with 7 bases between. Full variable domain (outside the CDR3, taken from reference TRBV7-9 and TRBJ1-1): DTGVSQNPRHKITKRGQNVTFRCDPISEHNRLYWYRQTLGQGPEFLTYFQNEAQLEKSRLLSDRFSAERPKGSFSTLEIQRTEQGDSAMYLCASIEGNTEAFFGQGTRLTVV.

The V call is TRBV9, the J call TRBJ2-3; 9 positions match TRBD2. V lost 0 bases to trimming and J lost 6 bases; unmatched junction nucleotides: 11. The CDR3 consists of 17 residues. Germline V gene lookup returns CDR1 SGDLS and CDR2 YYNGEE. In nucleotides, the CDR3 is TGTGCCAGCAGCGTAGTTGGTAGCGGGGGACCAAGCGATACGCAGTATTTT. This translates into CASSVVGSGGPSDTQYF.

V usage is TRBV5-5 and J usage is TRBJ1-4, with a weak D call TRBD1 (5 bases). Per germline, CDR1 SGHKS and CDR2 YYEKEE (reference sequence). V gave up 0 bases and J gave up 5 bases, with 8 bases separating them. This CDR3 has 14 residues. The CDR3 spells CASSLVGGNEKLFF. CDR3 in DNA: TGTGCCAGCAGCTTGGTCGGGGGGAATGAAAAACTGTTTTTT.

V gene TRBV15 combines with J gene TRBJ1-1; TRBD1 might be the D (6 bases). The CDR3 covers 18 residues. Germline lookup yields CDR1 LNHNV and CDR2 YYDKDF (reference sequence). V was shortened by 0 bases and J by 3 bases, with 20 bases between the two germline ends. The DNA for the CDR3 is TGTGCCACCAGCAGAGATTGGACAGACCCCTCCGGGGACACTGAAGCTTTCTTT. Amino acid sequence: CATSRDWTDPSGDTEAFF.

The chain has TRBV19 and TRBJ2-2; weak D call: TRBD2 (7 bases). Germline V gene data show CDR1 as LNHDA and CDR2 as SQIVND (reference sequence). The CDR3 sequence is 14 residues long. V dropped 10 bases and J dropped 6 bases, with 18 bases sitting between them. DNA for the CDR3: TGTGCCACCGCCCCGGGGGGCCTTGCCGGGGAGCTGTTTTTT. Translated: CATAPGGLAGELFF.